The rows below give T cell receptor beta chains drawn from one sample of a study of spatial heterogeneity in lung cancer. In TCRdb, the 5' RACE reads were re-called with MiXCR into one record per CDR3 protein. The repertoire includes about 33,000 distinct CDR3 sequences, more than 9% of them detected once, and under 30% sits in the top ten. This specimen was PBMCs, taken at follow-up. The receptors originated from a female donor with early-stage non-small cell lung cancer. Each CDR3 is given with its conserved first and last residue. A D gene is named only where the DNA matches it firmly. The listing skips clone size in some rows; elsewhere it reads once, few, many or a size class.

DNA: TGCGCCAGCAGCCAAGAGACAGACACCCACTATGGCTACACCTTC
CDR3: CASSQETDTHYGYTF
V: TRBV4-1
size: .
D: .
J: TRBJ1-2

DNA: TGTGCCAGCACTGGAGGTGGGAGACGAGAGACCCAGTACTTC
CDR3: CASTGGGRRETQYF
V: TRBV28
size: many
D: .
J: TRBJ2-5

DNA: TGCGCCAGCAGCCCTTGGATTGGGCTGGGCACTGAAGCTTTCTTT
CDR3: CASSPWIGLGTEAFF
V: TRBV5-1
size: .
D: .
J: TRBJ1-1

DNA: TGCGCCAGCAGCCAGACAGGGGATCACTATGGCTACACCTTC
CDR3: CASSQTGDHYGYTF
V: TRBV4-3
size: few
D: TRBD1
J: TRBJ1-2

DNA: TGTGCCAGCAGCTTGGTGGTGACAATGAACACTGAAGCTTTCTTT
CDR3: CASSLVVTMNTEAFF
V: TRBV5-5
size: many
D: .
J: TRBJ1-1

DNA: TGCGCCAGCAGCCAAGATTTTGTAGGGGGCACTGAAGCTTTCTTT
CDR3: CASSQDFVGGTEAFF
V: TRBV4-3
size: many
D: .
J: TRBJ1-1

DNA: TGTGCCAGCAGCCAAGAAGCTCCCAGGTCAGATACGCAGTATTTT
CDR3: CASSQEAPRSDTQYF
V: TRBV4-2
size: many
D: .
J: TRBJ2-3

DNA: TGTGCCAGCAGGACGACTAGCGGGGCTTCGAACACCGGGGAGCTGTTTTTT
CDR3: CASRTTSGASNTGELFF
V: TRBV6-6
size: many
D: TRBD2
J: TRBJ2-2

DNA: TGCAGTGCTAGAAATCGGGGCACAGATACGCAGTATTTT
CDR3: CSARNRGTDTQYF
V: TRBV20-1
size: .
D: .
J: TRBJ2-3

DNA: TGCGCCAGCAGCCAAGAGAACAGGGGCCTGGGAACTGAAGCTTTCTTT
CDR3: CASSQENRGLGTEAFF
V: TRBV4-1
size: many
D: TRBD1
J: TRBJ1-1

DNA: TGTGCCAGTAGTATCGGGCTAGCGGGGCAAGAGACCCAGTACTTC
CDR3: CASSIGLAGQETQYF
V: TRBV19
size: many
D: TRBD2
J: TRBJ2-5

DNA: TGTGCCAGCAGCTTACAAACTTCTGGCACAGATACGCAGTATTTT
CDR3: CASSLQTSGTDTQYF
V: TRBV7-6
size: few
D: .
J: TRBJ2-3

DNA: TGTGCTAGTGGTTTGCTTATGTCCTCCGAGCAGTACTTC
CDR3: CASGLLMSSEQYF
V: TRBV12-5
size: few
D: .
J: TRBJ2-7

DNA: TGTGCCAGCAGCCAAGATCGGCGAGCAGATACGCAGTATTTT
CDR3: CASSQDRRADTQYF
V: TRBV3-1
size: .
D: .
J: TRBJ2-3

DNA: TGCGCCAGCAGCCCAAAACCACAGGGGAGCAATCAGCCCCAGCATTTT
CDR3: CASSPKPQGSNQPQHF
V: TRBV5-1
size: many
D: TRBD1
J: TRBJ1-5

DNA: TGTGCCAGCAGCCCCTCAGCCGCAGGGGGCGTTTGGAACACCATATATTTT
CDR3: CASSPSAAGGVWNTIYF
V: TRBV11-3
size: .
D: TRBD1
J: TRBJ1-3

DNA: TGTGCCAGCAGCCAATGGAACCGAGCCTACGAGCAGTACTTC
CDR3: CASSQWNRAYEQYF
V: TRBV3-1
size: many
D: .
J: TRBJ2-7

DNA: TGTGCCAGCAGCTTAGGAGCTGCTAAGGAGCAGTACTTC
CDR3: CASSLGAAKEQYF
V: TRBV7-9
size: .
D: .
J: TRBJ2-7

DNA: TGTGCCAGTAGCCGTTCCGGACAGGGGTCAACCTACGAGCAGTACTTC
CDR3: CASSRSGQGSTYEQYF
V: TRBV19
size: many
D: TRBD1
J: TRBJ2-7

DNA: TGTGCCAGCAGCTCTCGGGACAATAATCAGCCCCAGCATTTT
CDR3: CASSSRDNNQPQHF
V: TRBV7-8
size: many
D: .
J: TRBJ1-5

DNA: TGTGCCAGTAGTGCCCCCGGAGCACTAGATACGCAGTATTTT
CDR3: CASSAPGALDTQYF
V: TRBV19
size: many
D: .
J: TRBJ2-3

DNA: TGTGCCAGCAGCCAAGATGTGGTAAACTATGGCTACACCTTC
CDR3: CASSQDVVNYGYTF
V: TRBV3-1
size: .
D: .
J: TRBJ1-2

DNA: TGCAGCGTTGAAGATTCGGGAAACACTGAAGCTTTCTTT
CDR3: CSVEDSGNTEAFF
V: TRBV29-1
size: once
D: .
J: TRBJ1-1

DNA: TGTGCCAGCAGTGGGACAGGGAATCCCGACGGGGAGCTGTTTTTT
CDR3: CASSGTGNPDGELFF
V: TRBV2
size: .
D: TRBD1
J: TRBJ2-2

DNA: TGTGCCAGCAGTCCCACAGGGAATGGTCTCTCCGAGCAGTACTTC
CDR3: CASSPTGNGLSEQYF
V: TRBV6-6
size: many
D: .
J: TRBJ2-7

DNA: TGTGCCAGCTCATTCCGGGACACCCAAGAGACCCAGTACTTC
CDR3: CASSFRDTQETQYF
V: TRBV18
size: .
D: .
J: TRBJ2-5

DNA: TGTGCCAGCAGCCAAGAGGGGCCCGTGACTGGGGACAATGAGCAGTTCTTC
CDR3: CASSQEGPVTGDNEQFF
V: TRBV4-2
size: many
D: .
J: TRBJ2-1

DNA: TGCAGCGTTGGCGGTAACAGGGGACTGAACTATGGCTACACCTTC
CDR3: CSVGGNRGLNYGYTF
V: TRBV29-1
size: .
D: TRBD1
J: TRBJ1-2

DNA: TGTGCCAGCAGCGCGGGGACGGCCACTAACTATGGCTACACCTTC
CDR3: CASSAGTATNYGYTF
V: TRBV2
size: .
D: .
J: TRBJ1-2